This section outlines one T cell receptor (beta chain) sequence together with its context. This clonotype was seen a few times. Its antigen is currently not known. Per-base qualities were not stored, and no clone one base away is much larger. This record comes from a study of T cells in Graves' hyperthyroidism and ophthalmopathy (dated by TCRdb to between 2018 and 2020). General notes on the study: Peripheral blood was collected at initial diagnosis, before any treatment. The roughly 90 discovery patients were divided at random into training and test sets in a 7:3 ratio. TCR V-J signatures able to tell the groups apart were searched for in a discovery cohort of some 100 patients, of whom around 42 had Graves' ophthalmopathy and 55 to 65 had stable Graves' hyperthyroidism. In roughly six Graves' hyperthyroidism patients, the study also compared T-cell repertoires from thyroid tissue with T-cell repertoires from blood. After sampling, hyperthyroidism patients received methimazole starting at 30 mg daily, and ophthalmopathy patients received high-dose intravenous methylprednisolone. Whether ophthalmopathy could be predicted prospectively was tested in an independent validation cohort made up of fewer than 20 hyperthyroidism patients plus 17 patients who later progressed to ophthalmopathy. TCR Vbeta CDR3 sequencing of around 130 peripheral blood samples (fewer than 45 ophthalmopathy, some 75 hyperthyroidism and approximately 17 progressor patients) is reported in the paper. The paper's findings and limits, for the study overall: In validation, the model predicted progression to ophthalmopathy a median of 6.5 months before onset, with about 67% sensitivity and just under 75% specificity. Most expanded thyroid clonotypes (frequency above 0.001) were also detected in blood, a finding suggesting that blood repertoires may reflect thyroid immune responses. Ophthalmopathy was separated from stable hyperthyroidism by a 13 V-J signature model, with 87.88% sensitivity and approximately 84% specificity obtained in cross-validation and 80%/75% obtained in testing. Sample size was not statistically predetermined, and investigators were not blinded to group allocation.

Hyperthyroidism patients were aged 18 to 65 years and newly diagnosed, with disease duration of less than 2 months. Patients with uncontrolled infections, other autoimmune diseases, pregnancy or lactation were excluded. Diagnoses relied on clinical symptoms, serum thyroxine and TRAb, thyroid ultrasound and orbital computed tomography. For progressor patients, blood was drawn at the first diagnosis of hyperthyroidism, before any ophthalmopathy symptoms had appeared. PBMCs were separated from roughly 9.6 ml of fresh peripheral blood using Ficoll-Paque density gradient centrifugation. Progressor patients were defined as those initially diagnosed with Graves' hyperthyroidism in whom ophthalmopathy developed during follow-up. Trizol reagent was used to extract total RNA, and RNA quality was then checked on an Agilent 2100 Bioanalyzer. TCR beta CDR3 regions were amplified from RNA transcripts. The first round of RT-PCR for the TCR CDR3 was performed with the HTBI primer set and the Qiagen OneStep RT-PCR kit. A second multiplex PCR round built the libraries, followed by size selection and purification. The libraries were sequenced on an Illumina HiSeq2000 using paired-end 100 bp reads. Turning to the authors' computational methods: SOAPnuke was used to process the raw data, removing reads that contained adapters or uncalled bases, had a mean Phred below 15, or lacked an exact match to the constant primer or identifier. High-quality paired reads were merged with COPE v1.2.5, and unique nucleotide sequences were defined as clonotypes. MiTCR v1.1 was used to align clonotypes to the IMGT TRBV, TRBD and TRBJ reference segments. The analysis was restricted to V-J combinations with a frequency above 0.0001, which together covered roughly 99% of the repertoires. The TCS score was defined as F50 (clonal expansion) divided by E x V (chaos), with BLOSUM62-based TCRdist calculated between CDR3 peptides within each V-J. Welch's t-statistics and random forest reduced 500 to 650 V-J features to about 12, which were used in a naive Bayes classifier (R e1071). TCRdb took the public reads, trimmed them with fastp at Q25, ran MiXCR for clone calling and kept in-frame beta chains. Rows matching on CDR3 protein sequence are summarized as one entry with the most common DNA and genes. TCRdb assigned the V and J calls; the authors' analysis was not used. For this sample there are approximately 370,000 distinct CDR3 sequences; about 18% appear just once. Around 35% of the sample lies in the top ten.

Sequences were obtained from blood. This sequence originates from a woman in her twenties or thirties with Graves' hyperthyroidism that later progressed to Graves' ophthalmopathy.

The bases are TGCAGCGTTCTCACCCCCTTCGGGGCCGGGGAGCTGTTTTTT. The encoded protein is CSVLTPFGAGELFF. Recombination joined TRBV29-1 with TRBJ2-2; the D gene is perhaps TRBD2, from 5 matching bases. Measured from the cysteine to the phenylalanine, the CDR3 is 14 residues long. This entry keeps only the CDR3 DNA: 42 bases, framed from base 1. Sequences SQVTM (CDR1) and ANQGSEA (CDR2) are obtained from the germline V gene. A distance of 16 bases separates the germline ends of V and J, which lose 5 bases and 6 bases respectively.